This T cell receptor (beta chain) was identified in a study of cytomegalovirus exposure and HLA in healthy donors. Study observations and caveats: Per published accounts, TCR beta sequences correctly predicted the HLA-A and HLA-B alleles of most subjects. Earlier analysis found most TCR beta V segments productive about 87% or about 30% of the time.

Note on this clone: Its antigen remains unidentified.

The study ran its PCR with 60 Vbeta and 13 Jbeta primers. As handled by the study authors: In a later analysis, around 87 million unique TCR beta chains included roughly 11 million shared by two or more donors. Clones were sequenced by immunoSEQ multiplex PCR, and TCRdb holds only the in-frame ones, with some missing. D and trimming come from the DNA, and the V and J calls and clone size come from that table. The data hold roughly 180,000 clones, with roughly 85% observed a single time. The trim removed 1 base at V and 4 bases at J, leaving 5 bases unmatched. CDR1 and CDR2 from the germline V gene are MGHRA and YSYEKL. This CDR3 region has 15 residues.

The clonotype comes from a boy aged 2 to 9 in good health and CMV-seronegative. Sequencing was done on a sample of PBMCs. V and J are TRBV4-1 and TRBJ2-7; 9 nucleotides match TRBD2. Here the CDR3 reads CASSQGLAGVYEQYF. CDR3 DNA: TGCGCCAGCAGCCAAGGTTTAGCGGGAGTTTACGAGCAGTACTTC.